This T cell receptor beta chain was identified in a study of T cell responses to AZD1222 COVID-19 vaccine. Study results and limitations: A mostly white British donor set with more females was recruited, and clonal diversity was possibly underestimated.

Germline V gene sequence: CDR1 KGHSH, CDR2 LQKENI. CDR3 size: 15 residues. V lost 4 bases and J lost 7; bases outside the gene matches: 7. With respect to this clone: Its cognate antigen is unknown.

The data were produced by immunoSEQ multiplex PCR, yet TCRdb's version contains in-frame clones alone and is incomplete. This sample yields approximately 150,000 clones, of which roughly 91% are seen a single time; 1.5% to 2% belongs to the top ten. The material sequenced was peripheral blood, taken on day 0 of AZD1222 vaccination. The genes are TRBV18 and TRBJ1-6; 7 nucleotides match TRBD1. The sequence came from an adult in good health. The CDR3 DNA reads as TGTGCCAGCTCACAAACATCGGGACAGAATTCACCCCTCCACTTT. Amino acids: CASSQTSGQNSPLHF.